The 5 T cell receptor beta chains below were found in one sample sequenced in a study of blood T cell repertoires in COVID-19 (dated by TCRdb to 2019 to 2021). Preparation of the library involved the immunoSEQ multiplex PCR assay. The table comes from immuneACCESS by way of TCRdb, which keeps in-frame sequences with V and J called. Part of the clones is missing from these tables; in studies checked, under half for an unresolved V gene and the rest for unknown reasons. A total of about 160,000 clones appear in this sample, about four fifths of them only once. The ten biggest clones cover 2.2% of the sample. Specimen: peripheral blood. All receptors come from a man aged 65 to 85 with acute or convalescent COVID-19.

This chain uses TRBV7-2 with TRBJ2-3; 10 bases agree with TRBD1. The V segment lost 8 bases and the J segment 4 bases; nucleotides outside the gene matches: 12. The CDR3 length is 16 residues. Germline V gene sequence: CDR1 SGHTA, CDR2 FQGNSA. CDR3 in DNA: TGTGCCAGCCTACTGCTGGGGGACAGGGGCCCAGATACGCAGTATTTT. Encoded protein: CASLLLGDRGPDTQYF.

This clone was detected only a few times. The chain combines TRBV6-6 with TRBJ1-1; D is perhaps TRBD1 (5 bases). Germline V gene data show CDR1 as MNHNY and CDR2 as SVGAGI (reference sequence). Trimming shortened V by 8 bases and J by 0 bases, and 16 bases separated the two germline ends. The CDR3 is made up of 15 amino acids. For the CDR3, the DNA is TGTGCCAGCTTGAGGCGGGGGACCATGAACACTGAAGCTTTCTTT. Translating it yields CASLRRGTMNTEAFF.

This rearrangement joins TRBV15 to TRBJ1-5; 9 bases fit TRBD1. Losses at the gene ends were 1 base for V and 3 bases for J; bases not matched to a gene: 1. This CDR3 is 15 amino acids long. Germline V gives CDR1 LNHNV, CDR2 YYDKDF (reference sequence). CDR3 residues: CATSRGDRDNQPQHF. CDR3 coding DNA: TGTGCCACCAGCAGAGGGGACAGGGACAATCAGCCCCAGCATTTT.

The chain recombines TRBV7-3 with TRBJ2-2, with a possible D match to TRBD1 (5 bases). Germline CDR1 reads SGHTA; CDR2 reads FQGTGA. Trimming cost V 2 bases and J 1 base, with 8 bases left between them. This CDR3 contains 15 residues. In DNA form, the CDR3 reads TGTGCCAGCAGCTTATGGCAGGGGAACACCGGGGAGCTGTTTTTT. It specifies CASSLWQGNTGELFF.

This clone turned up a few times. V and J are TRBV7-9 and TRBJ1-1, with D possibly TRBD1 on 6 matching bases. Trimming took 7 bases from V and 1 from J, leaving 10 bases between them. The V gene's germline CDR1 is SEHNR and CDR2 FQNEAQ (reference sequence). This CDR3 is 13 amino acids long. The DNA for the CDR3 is TGTGCCAGCACCCTACAGGGGAACACTGAAGCTTTCTTT. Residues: CASTLQGNTEAFF.